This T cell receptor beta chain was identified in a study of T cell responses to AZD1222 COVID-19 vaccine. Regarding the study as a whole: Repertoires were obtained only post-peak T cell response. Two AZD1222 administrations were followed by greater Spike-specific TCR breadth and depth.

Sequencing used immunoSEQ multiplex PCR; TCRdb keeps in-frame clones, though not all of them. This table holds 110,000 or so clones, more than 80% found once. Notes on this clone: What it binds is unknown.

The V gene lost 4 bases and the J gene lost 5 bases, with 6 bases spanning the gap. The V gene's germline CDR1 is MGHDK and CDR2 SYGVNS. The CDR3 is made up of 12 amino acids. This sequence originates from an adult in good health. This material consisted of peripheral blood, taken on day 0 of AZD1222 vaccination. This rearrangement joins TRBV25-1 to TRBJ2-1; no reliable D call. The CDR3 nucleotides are TGTGCCAGCAGTGGGGTAAACAATGAGCAGTTCTTC. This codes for CASSGVNNEQFF.